The 18 T cell receptor beta chains reported below all come from one sample, sequenced in a study of T cells in women clearing cervical HPV infection. Assay: immunoSEQ multiplex PCR; the TCRdb copy retains only in-frame clones and omits some. In total, the table holds about 32,000 clones. Sequencing was carried out using blood buffy coat. These TCRs come from a woman aged 18 to 75 with a cervical HPV16 infection that either progressed to CIN3+ or cleared (not recorded which).

Points on this clone: The CDR3 end is not reached by the read, which stops 3 residues before it; the germline J gene fills it in. This chain uses TRBV19 with TRBJ1-3; 8 nucleotides line up with TRBD1. V trimming: 5 bases; J trimming: 4 bases; junction bases outside the gene matches: 7. The length of the CDR3 is 15 residues. Germline CDR1 is LNHDA and CDR2 is SQIVND (reference sequence). The sequenced part of the CDR3 DNA is TGTGCCAGTAGTCAGGACAGGGTATCCGGAAACACC. Translating it yields CASSQDRVSGNT. The full CDR3 reads CASSQDRVSGNTIYF.

Turning to this clone: The read halts 3 residues ahead of the CDR3 end, with the missing end drawn from the germline J gene. This chain uses TRBV20-1 with TRBJ2-5, with TRBD2 matching over 8 bases. J lost 4 bases, V lost 0 bases, and 4 bases had no gene match. The CDR3 runs 14 residues. Looked up from germline, CDR1 is DFQATT and CDR2 is SNEGSKA (reference sequence). CDR3 DNA, as far as it was read: TGCAGTGCTAGAGATAGGAGCGGGGGAGAGACC. It specifies CSARDRSGGET. From start to end, the CDR3 is CSARDRSGGETQYF.

A word on this clone: The read finishes 3 residues shy of the CDR3 end, and the germline J gene is used to complete it. V gene TRBV7-6 combines with J gene TRBJ1-6; 7 bases map to TRBD1. The CDR3 sequence is 14 residues long. Trimming cost V 4 bases and J 7 bases; bases outside gene matches: 4. CDR1 and CDR2 from the germline V gene are SGHVS and FNYEAQ. The DNA read from the CDR3 is TGTGCCAGCAGCTCCGGGACAGCCAATTCACCC. Protein product: CASSSGTANSP. The CDR3 in full is CASSSGTANSPLHF.

Turning to this clone: The read halts 3 residues ahead of the CDR3 end, with the missing end drawn from the germline J gene. The gene calls are TRBV5-6 and TRBJ1-2; D possibly corresponds to TRBD1 (5 bases). Germline V CDR1 and CDR2: SGHDT, YYEEEE. The CDR3 runs 15 residues. V shed 3 bases and J shed 3 bases, with 15 bases lying between them. CDR3 DNA, as far as it was read: TGTGCCAGCAGCTCGCTTCCCCAAGGGGACTATGGC. It is translated as CASSSLPQGDYG. In full, the CDR3 is CASSSLPQGDYGYTF.

For this clone: The CDR3 end is not reached by the read, which stops 3 residues before it; the germline J gene fills it in. The J gene is TRBJ2-7, the V gene TRBV15; D might be TRBD1 (5 bases). Germline V gives CDR1 LNHNV, CDR2 YYDKDF (reference sequence). V was shortened by 0 bases and J by 1 base, with 13 bases between the two germline ends. The CDR3 totals 16 residues. The CDR3 loop reads CATSRDSYDRSYEQYF. The part of the CDR3 DNA that was read is TGTGCCACCAGCAGAGATTCTTACGACAGATCCTACGAG.

Points on this clone: Coverage ceases 3 residues before the CDR3 finishes, and the germline J gene fills in the end. This sequence joins TRBV5-1 and TRBJ2-7, with 9 bases fitting TRBD1. The V gene's germline CDR1 is SGHRS and CDR2 YFSETQ. The CDR3 spans 15 residues. V was pared by 0 bases and J by 3 bases, with 4 bases of the junction left unmatched. The CDR3 protein is CASSLGDRVRYEQYF. The sequenced CDR3 bases are TGCGCCAGCAGCTTGGGGGACAGGGTACGCTACGAG.

On this clone itself: The CDR3 extends 3 residues past the end of the read, so its final part is completed from the germline J gene. This chain links TRBV20-1 with TRBJ2-5; 11 bases fit TRBD2. Germline CDR1 is DFQATT and CDR2 is SNEGSKA (reference sequence). V was pared by 2 bases and J by 1 base, with 6 bases of the junction left unmatched. This CDR3 has 16 residues. Incomplete CDR3 DNA: TGCAGTGCTAGACTAACTAGCGGGGGATCCCAAGAGACC. The encoded protein is CSARLTSGGSQET. The complete CDR3 reads CSARLTSGGSQETQYF.

In regard to this clone: The read finishes 3 residues shy of the CDR3 end, and the germline J gene is used to complete it. The genes are TRBV6-1 and TRBJ1-6; 9 positions agree with TRBD1. Germline V gene lookup returns CDR1 MNHNS and CDR2 SASEGT. CDR3 length: 15 residues. Germline trimming cut 1 base from V and 9 bases from J; bases unmatched to any gene: 4. CDR3 DNA, as far as it was read: TGTGCCAGCAGTGAAGAGGAGACAGGGGGTTCACCC. Translated, it gives CASSEEETGGSP. The whole CDR3 is CASSEEETGGSPLHF.

To note about this clone: Coverage ceases 3 residues before the CDR3 finishes, and the germline J gene fills in the end. The chain recombines TRBV5-1 with TRBJ2-7; 9 positions agree with TRBD2. The V and J ends lost 0 bases and 6 bases, in that order; junction bases with no gene match: 4. Germline CDR1 is SGHRS and CDR2 is YFSETQ. This CDR3 is built from 14 residues. The covered CDR3 bases are TGCGCCAGCAGCTTGGGTAGCGGGGGTAGCGAG. Its protein product is CASSLGSGGSE. The whole CDR3 region reads CASSLGSGGSEQYF.

On this clone itself: The read ends 3 residues shy of where the CDR3 ends; the end is completed using the germline J gene. The genes are TRBV19 and TRBJ2-1, with 8 bases aligning to TRBD2. CDR1 LNHDA and CDR2 SQIVND come from the germline V gene (reference sequence). This CDR3 is built from 14 residues. Unmatched junction bases numbered 7, after V lost 5 bases and J lost 7 bases. Here the CDR3 reads CASSGTSGRNEQFF. CDR3 DNA (partial): TGTGCCAGTAGTGGCACTAGCGGAAGGAATGAG.

Points on this clone: The read is 3 residues too short to cover the CDR3 end, so that end is filled in from the germline J gene. The V and J genes are TRBV3-1 (or the pseudogene TRBV3-2) and TRBJ1-1; D unclear. Deletions cut 4 bases from V and 4 bases from J, with 13 bases between. CDR1 is LGHDT and CDR2 is YNNKEL in the germline V gene (reference sequence). The CDR3 spans 14 residues. The chain's CDR3 is CASSLISEGTEAFF. The part of the CDR3 DNA that was read is TGTGCCAGCAGCCTCATTTCCGAGGGCACTGAA.

A note on this clone: The read is 3 residues too short to cover the CDR3 end, so that end is filled in from the germline J gene. The J gene is TRBJ1-4, the V gene TRBV20-1, with D tentatively TRBD1 (5 bases). The germline V and J ends were trimmed by 5 bases and 7 bases, with 20 bases remaining between them. The CDR3 is 15 residues long. Germline CDR1 is DFQATT and CDR2 is SNEGSKA (reference sequence). This CDR3 is CSALGATERGEKLFF. Incomplete CDR3 DNA: TGCAGTGCTCTCGGTGCCACAGAAAGGGGTGAAAAA.

As for this clone: The read is 3 residues too short to cover the CDR3 end, so that end is filled in from the germline J gene. This rearrangement joins TRBV6-4 to TRBJ1-5; D not resolved. The V gene's germline CDR1 is MRHNA and CDR2 SNTAGT. V was cut by 5 bases and J by 8 bases, with 13 bases left in between. There are 13 residues in the CDR3. This CDR3 is CASSNSPSEPQHF. The DNA read from the CDR3 is TGTGCCAGCAGTAATTCACCATCAGAGCCC.

With regard to this clone: The read falls 3 residues short of the CDR3 end, and the missing part is taken from the germline J gene. V gene TRBV19 combines with J gene TRBJ1-3, with D tentatively TRBD1 (5 bases). Germline-derived CDR1 and CDR2 are LNHDA and SQIVND (reference sequence). This CDR3 has 15 amino acids. Trimming took 3 bases from V and 2 from J, leaving 11 bases between them. The sequenced part of the CDR3 DNA is TGTGCCAGTAGTATGGGTCCGACAGCTGGAAACACC. This sequence encodes CASSMGPTAGNT. The full-length CDR3 reads as CASSMGPTAGNTIYF.

In the case of this clone: The read ends 3 residues shy of where the CDR3 ends; the end is completed using the germline J gene. This rearrangement joins TRBV19 to TRBJ2-7; 9 bases agree with TRBD1. V lost 3 bases to trimming and J lost 0 bases; unmatched junction nucleotides: 3. Germline CDR1 reads LNHDA; CDR2 reads SQIVND (reference sequence). The CDR3 consists of 15 residues. Partial CDR3 DNA: TGTGCCAGTAGTATCGGACAGGGGAGCTCCTACGAG. Its protein is CASSIGQGSSYE. The complete CDR3 protein is CASSIGQGSSYEQYF.

Turning to this clone: The missing CDR3 end, 3 residues past where the read stops, is filled in from the germline J gene. The rearrangement joins TRBV20-1 to TRBJ1-2; 8 bases line up with TRBD1. Per germline, CDR1 DFQATT and CDR2 SNEGSKA (reference sequence). V lost 3 bases, J lost 4 bases, and 10 bases stayed unmatched. The CDR3 length is 15 residues. The DNA read from the CDR3 is TGCAGTGCTAGTGGGAGCCAGGGGGCAGGCTATGGC. Translating gives CSASGSQGAGYG. The entire CDR3 sequence reads CSASGSQGAGYGYTF.

With respect to this clone: The CDR3 goes on 3 residues after the read ends, and that part is filled in from the germline J gene. This sample also contains other DNA sequences that code for the same CDR3. The chain is built from TRBV7-6 and TRBJ2-6, with D possibly matching TRBD1 (7 bases). The V end lost 1 base, the J end lost 2 bases, and 9 bases lay between the germline ends. The CDR3 is 16 amino acids. Germline-derived CDR1 and CDR2 are SGHVS and FNYEAQ. The covered CDR3 bases are TGTGCCAGCAGCTTAGGCGGGACAGCTGGGGCCAACGTC. Translation gives CASSLGGTAGANV. The full CDR3 sequence reads CASSLGGTAGANVLTF.

CDR3 protein: CSARDLERGEPYEQYF. The CDR3 bases that were read are TGCAGTGCTAGAGACCTAGAGCGGGGGGAACCCTACGAG. The chain has TRBV20-1 and TRBJ2-7, with 9 bases fitting TRBD2. Read data end 3 residues before the CDR3 end; the end is taken from the germline J gene. The CDR3 sequence is 16 residues long. Germline CDR1 is DFQATT and CDR2 is SNEGSKA (reference sequence). J gave up 2 bases and V 0 bases, and 8 bases lay outside the gene matches.